The 24 T cell receptor beta chains below all came from one sample that was sequenced in a study of T cell clonality in common variable immunodeficiency. Whole-study findings and limits: Reportedly, TCR beta sequences from common variable immunodeficiency showed fewer deletions and N-nucleotide insertions.

For these TCRs, the target antigens are not known. Using immunoSEQ multiplex PCR, the repertoire was profiled, and TCRdb retains in-frame clones only, with some absent. The table records tens of thousands of clones without singletons, the ten largest covering approximately 2%. Sequencing input: peripheral blood mononuclear cells. These receptors all come from a human donor with common variable immunodeficiency.

This clone was detected ten times or more. The read terminates 3 residues ahead of where the CDR3 ends, so the germline J gene completes it. The chain couples TRBV5-1 to TRBJ2-5, with D maybe TRBD2 (6 bases). The CDR3 runs to 15 residues. Germline loops: CDR1 SGHRS, CDR2 YFSETQ. Trimming cost V 0 bases and J 4 bases, with 13 bases left between them. The DNA read from the CDR3 is TGCGCCAGCAGCTTGGTCGGGGGTCTGAGAGAGACC. Its protein is CASSLVGGLRET. The whole CDR3 reads CASSLVGGLRETQYF. The full variable domain, with the rest looked up from reference TRBV5-1 and TRBJ2-5, is KAGVTQTPRYLIKTRGQQVTLSCSPISGHRSVSWYQQTPGQGLQFLFEYFSETQRNKGNFPGRFSGRQFSNSRSEMNVSTLELGDSALYLCASSLVGGLRETQYFGPGTRLLVL.

This clone was detected ten times or more. The DNA ends 3 residues before the CDR3 does, and the rest of the CDR3 is filled in from the germline J gene. The V gene is TRBV4-1, the J gene TRBJ1-5; a weak D match, TRBD1 (5 bases). CDR1 is MGHRA and CDR2 is YSYEKL in the germline V gene. This CDR3 has 15 residues. V dropped 3 bases and J dropped 5 bases, with 14 bases sitting between them. CDR3 in amino acids: CASSHHLDIYQPQHF. Incomplete CDR3 DNA: TGCGCCAGCAGCCACCACTTGGACATTTATCAGCCC.

Many counts were recorded for this clone. The missing CDR3 end, 3 residues past where the read stops, is filled in from the germline J gene. V gene TRBV6-2 or TRBV6-3 combines with J gene TRBJ2-4; 8 nucleotides match TRBD1. Losses at the gene ends were 5 bases for V and 6 bases for J; bases not matched to a gene: 6. The CDR3 covers 14 residues. From germline, CDR1 is MNHEY and CDR2 SVGEGT. Partial CDR3 DNA: TGTGCCAGCAGTGATACAGGGACAGGAAACATT. Protein sequence: CASSDTGTGNI. The CDR3 in full is CASSDTGTGNIQYF.

This clone has ten or more counts. The read ends 3 residues before the CDR3 terminus; that terminus is restored from the germline J gene. The chain carries TRBV5-6 and TRBJ1-4; possibly TRBD1 for D (5 bases). Germline V gene lookup returns CDR1 SGHDT and CDR2 YYEEEE. The CDR3 sequence is 13 residues long. Deletions cut 2 bases from V and 7 bases from J, with 9 bases between. The CDR3: CASSFQGAEKLFF. CDR3 bases read: TGTGCCAGCAGCTTTCAAGGGGCTGAAAAA.

This clone was counted many times. The read stops 3 residues short of the end of the CDR3; the missing end is completed from the germline J gene. This sequence joins TRBV10-3 and TRBJ2-1; D unresolved. Germline CDR1 ENHRY, CDR2 SYGVKD. The germline V and J ends were trimmed by 2 bases and 5 bases, with 10 bases remaining between them. CDR3 length: 14 amino acids. CDR3 protein: CAISESSQNNEQFF. The part of the CDR3 DNA that was read is TGTGCCATCAGTGAGAGTAGCCAGAACAATGAG.

This clone was detected ten times or more. The read comes to an end 3 residues before the CDR3 does, leaving the germline J gene to fill in the end. The chain combines TRBV11-2 with TRBJ2-3; no definite D call. CDR3 length equals 15 residues. Per germline, CDR1 SGHAT and CDR2 FQNNGV. The V end lost 0 bases, the J end lost 4 bases, and 11 bases lay between the germline ends. The part of the CDR3 DNA that was read is TGTGCCAGCAGCTTAGAGGTGCGATCCTCAGATACG. Translation gives CASSLEVRSSDT. The entire CDR3 protein is CASSLEVRSSDTQYF.

This clone was counted at least ten times. CDR3 DNA (partial): TGCGCCAGCAGCTTAGGGACAGGGCCATCCTACGAG. Protein: CASSLGTGPSYE. The CDR3 reads in full as CASSLGTGPSYEQYF. This chain joins TRBV5-1 and TRBJ2-7; 9 bases line up with TRBD1. The CDR3 end lies 3 residues beyond the end of the read and is filled in from the germline J gene. Germline CDR1 is SGHRS and CDR2 is YFSETQ. This CDR3 has 15 amino acids. Trimming cost V 2 bases and J 1 base; bases outside gene matches: 4.

This clone was seen a few times. Read coverage stops 3 residues before the CDR3 terminus; the germline J gene supplies the remainder. This chain joins TRBV11-2 and TRBJ1-4, with 7 nucleotides matching TRBD1. The germline V gene has CDR1 SGHAT and CDR2 FQNNGV. The CDR3 is 15 residues long. Unmatched junction bases numbered 9, after V lost 4 bases and J lost 7 bases. The CDR3 is CASSSEAAGGEKLFF. The sequenced CDR3 bases are TGTGCCAGCAGCTCAGAGGCGGCAGGGGGTGAAAAA. Supplemented by reference TRBV11-2 and TRBJ1-4, the full variable domain reads EAGVAQSPRYKIIEKRQSVAFWCNPISGHATLYWYQQILGQGPKLLIQFQNNGVVDDSQLPKDRFSAERLKGVDSTLKIQPAKLEDSAVYLCASSSEAAGGEKLFFGSGTQLSVL.

This clone showed up many times. CDR3 loop: CASSPLSYNSPLHF. The sequenced part of the CDR3 DNA is TGTGCCAGTAGTCCACTCTCCTATAATTCACCC. The chain combines TRBV19 with TRBJ1-6; the D is unclear. The read halts 3 residues ahead of the CDR3 end, with the missing end drawn from the germline J gene. This CDR3 is 14 amino acids long. CDR1 LNHDA and CDR2 SQIVND come from the germline V gene (reference sequence). The germline V and J ends were trimmed by 5 bases and 0 bases, with 5 bases remaining between them.

This clone was picked up many times. From the germline J gene comes the end of the CDR3, since the read stops 3 residues before it. V is TRBV7-2 and J is TRBJ1-4, with no clear D. Trimming removed 1 base from V and 10 bases from J, with 10 bases in between. Germline CDR1 is SGHTA and CDR2 is FQGNSA. This CDR3 is built from 13 residues. CDR3: CASSLDLGIKLFF. The sequenced CDR3 bases are TGTGCCAGCAGCTTAGACCTAGGTATAAAA.

The table lists this clone with many counts. The read gets to within 3 residues of the CDR3 end, and the germline J gene fills in the rest. The genes are TRBV6-2 or TRBV6-3 and TRBJ2-1; TRBD2 agrees at 10 bases. Germline values: CDR1 MNHEY, CDR2 SVGEGT. The trim removed 5 bases at V and 3 bases at J, leaving 7 bases unmatched. CDR3 length equals 16 residues. Here the CDR3 reads CASSPPSGGGYNEQFF. The covered CDR3 bases are TGTGCCAGCAGTCCTCCAAGCGGGGGGGGCTACAATGAG.

This clone was recorded at least ten times. The CDR3 is cut off 3 residues early in the read; its end comes from the germline J gene. The chain has TRBV11-2 and TRBJ2-5; D unresolved. Trimming stripped 6 bases from V and 2 bases from J, with 10 bases between. The CDR3 runs 13 residues. Per germline, CDR1 SGHAT and CDR2 FQNNGV. The CDR3 here is CASSQRHQETQYF. Partial CDR3 DNA: TGTGCCAGCAGTCAAAGACATCAAGAGACC.

This clone has a count of ten or more. The sequenced fragment ends 3 residues before the CDR3 boundary, so the rest is inferred from the germline J gene. The V and J genes are TRBV20-1 and TRBJ2-1, with 14 bases aligning to TRBD2. Germline V gene sequence: CDR1 DFQATT, CDR2 SNEGSKA (reference sequence). This CDR3 has 17 residues. Trimming at V came to 4 bases and at J to 1 base, leaving 6 bases not matched to a gene. Here the CDR3 reads CSAKTGLAGESYNEQFF. The sequenced CDR3 bases are TGCAGTGCTAAAACGGGACTAGCGGGGGAATCCTACAATGAG.

This clone has a count of ten or more. Read data end 3 residues before the CDR3 end; the end is taken from the germline J gene. The chain has TRBV5-1 and TRBJ2-5; D possibly uses TRBD1 or TRBD2 (5 bases each). Germline lookup yields CDR1 SGHRS and CDR2 YFSETQ. V lost 3 bases and J 5 bases, leaving 17 bases between the germline ends. The length of the CDR3 is 15 residues. The CDR3 bases that were read are TGCGCCAGCAGCTCCGGACCGACAGAGGGCGAGACC. Its protein product is CASSSGPTEGET. The whole CDR3 protein is CASSSGPTEGETQYF.

This clone was seen ten or more times. The CDR3 end is not reached by the read, which stops 3 residues before it; the germline J gene fills it in. The chain joins TRBV7-2 to TRBJ2-5; D is unresolved. Trimming shortened V by 7 bases and J by 4 bases, and 16 bases separated the two germline ends. The CDR3 contains 14 residues. CDR1 is SGHTA and CDR2 is FQGNSA in the germline V gene. Incomplete CDR3 DNA: TGTGCCAGCACCAATGGTGGCCAAGGAGAGACC. This codes for CASTNGGQGET. The CDR3 as a whole reads CASTNGGQGETQYF.

There are many counts of this clone. The DNA ends 3 residues before the CDR3 does, and the rest of the CDR3 is filled in from the germline J gene. The chain carries TRBV4-1 and TRBJ2-2, with TRBD2 identical over 12 bases. Germline V gene sequence: CDR1 MGHRA, CDR2 YSYEKL. The CDR3 covers 18 residues. Germline trimming cut 0 bases from V and 5 bases from J; bases unmatched to any gene: 7. The CDR3 loop is CASSQDRLAGGQTGELFF. The part of the CDR3 DNA that was read is TGCGCCAGCAGCCAAGATCGGCTAGCGGGGGGGCAGACCGGGGAG.

This clone was picked up many times. The read finishes 3 residues shy of the CDR3 end, and the germline J gene is used to complete it. J is TRBJ2-7 and V is TRBV7-2; no reliable D call. This CDR3 has 14 amino acids. Trimming took 1 base from V and 6 from J, leaving 13 bases between them. Germline CDR1 SGHTA, CDR2 FQGNSA. The CDR3 DNA, read in part, is TGTGCCAGCAGCTTAGGGCAGGCTTCCGGCGAG. Residues: CASSLGQASGE. The whole CDR3 reads CASSLGQASGEQYF.

This clone was recorded a few times. The read gets to within 3 residues of the CDR3 end, and the germline J gene fills in the rest. The V and J genes are TRBV11-2 and TRBJ2-7, with D maybe TRBD1 (6 bases). V lost 3 bases to trimming and J lost 0 bases, with 12 bases between them. This CDR3 has 15 residues. CDR1 and CDR2 (germline): SGHAT, FQNNGV. CDR3 amino acids: CASSLETGSSYEQYF. Incomplete CDR3 DNA: TGTGCCAGCAGCTTGGAGACAGGAAGCTCCTACGAG.

This clone came up many times. The read finishes 3 residues shy of the CDR3 end, and the germline J gene is used to complete it. The chain uses TRBV5-4 and TRBJ1-6; a possible D gene is TRBD1 (5 bases). This CDR3 has 13 residues. In germline, CDR1 is SGHNT, CDR2 YYREEE (reference sequence). V lost 3 bases to trimming and J lost 7 bases, with 8 bases between them. The CDR3 sequence: CASSSTGNSPLHF. CDR3 DNA (partial): TGTGCCAGCAGCTCAACAGGAAATTCACCC.

This clone was observed at least ten times. The read is 3 residues too short to cover the CDR3 end, so that end is filled in from the germline J gene. This sequence joins TRBV11-2 and TRBJ1-4; D unresolved. There are 15 residues in the CDR3. Looked up from germline, CDR1 is SGHAT and CDR2 is FQNNGV. Between the trimmed V and J ends, which lost 5 bases and 5 bases, there was a span of 15 bases. The DNA read from the CDR3 is TGTGCCAGCAGCCCACGGGGAACGCAAAATGAAAAA. Translated, it gives CASSPRGTQNEK. The whole CDR3 reads CASSPRGTQNEKLFF.

This clone was counted at least ten times. The sequenced fragment ends 3 residues before the CDR3 boundary, so the rest is inferred from the germline J gene. The chain is built from TRBV7-2 and TRBJ2-1; TRBD2 matches 7 bases. Germline trimming cut 0 bases from V and 9 bases from J; bases unmatched to any gene: 5. The CDR3 length is 14 residues. CDR1 is SGHTA, CDR2 FQGNSA, per germline. The covered CDR3 bases are TGTGCCAGCAGCTTAGCGTTTCGGGGGGTTGAG. Translation: CASSLAFRGVE. The whole CDR3 sequence reads CASSLAFRGVEQFF.

This clone was detected many times. The read gets to within 3 residues of the CDR3 end, and the germline J gene fills in the rest. V gene TRBV20-1 combines with J gene TRBJ2-5, with D maybe TRBD1 (6 bases). Germline V gene lookup returns CDR1 DFQATT and CDR2 SNEGSKA (reference sequence). This CDR3 spans 14 amino acids. V was shortened by 1 base and J by 5 bases, with 14 bases between the two germline ends. The covered CDR3 bases are TGCAGTGCTAGAGGGACAGCGACTTCGGAGACC. Protein product: CSARGTATSET. The whole CDR3 region reads CSARGTATSETQYF.

This clone was seen at least ten times. The read ends 3 residues before the CDR3 terminus; that terminus is restored from the germline J gene. V and J are TRBV6-2 or TRBV6-3 and TRBJ1-2; possibly TRBD1 for D (5 bases). Per germline, CDR1 MNHEY and CDR2 SVGEGT. This CDR3 has 14 amino acids. CDR3 DNA, as far as it was read: TGTGCCAGCAGTTACAGGGGCACCCTGATGGGC. Its protein product is CASSYRGTLMG. The CDR3 as a whole reads CASSYRGTLMGYTF.

This clone appeared many times. The read terminates 3 residues before the CDR3 end, so the remaining end is supplied by the germline J gene. The chain carries TRBV5-6 and TRBJ1-1, with a possible D match to TRBD1 (6 bases). Germline CDR1 reads SGHDT; CDR2 reads YYEEEE. V lost 1 base, J lost 3 bases, and 13 bases lay in between. This CDR3 is built from 15 residues. Partial CDR3 DNA: TGTGCCAGCAGCTTGTCCGGTTACAGGGACACTGAA. This translates into CASSLSGYRDTE. The full CDR3 protein reads CASSLSGYRDTEAFF.